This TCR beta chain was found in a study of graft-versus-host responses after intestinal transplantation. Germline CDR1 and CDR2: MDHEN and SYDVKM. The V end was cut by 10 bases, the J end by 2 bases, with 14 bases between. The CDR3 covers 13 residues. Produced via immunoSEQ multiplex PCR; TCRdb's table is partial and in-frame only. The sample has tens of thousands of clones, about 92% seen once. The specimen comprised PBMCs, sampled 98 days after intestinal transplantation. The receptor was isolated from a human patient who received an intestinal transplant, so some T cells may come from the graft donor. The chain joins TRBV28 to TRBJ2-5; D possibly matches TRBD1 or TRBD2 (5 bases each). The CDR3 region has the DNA TGTGCCACCTCGGGACCGATTCAAGAGACCCAGTACTTC. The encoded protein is CATSGPIQETQYF.